This entry lists 20 T cell receptor beta chains sequenced from one sample in a study of TIL therapy for anti-PD-1-resistant metastatic lung cancer. Sequencing used immunoSEQ v3. TCRdb's table, derived via immunoSEQ multiplex PCR, lists solely in-frame clones and lacks some. The sample carries about 60,000 clones, about 69% recorded once. Sample time point: pre-treatment sample, taken before nivolumab and TIL therapy. Specimen: blood, collected at baseline. The receptors were sampled from a person between 30 and 79 years old with non-small cell lung cancer.

The V gene is TRBV19, the J gene TRBJ2-3, with D tentatively TRBD1 or TRBD2 (5 bases each). This CDR3 region has 12 residues. Germline assignment: CDR1 LNHDA and CDR2 SQIVND (reference sequence). V was shortened by 7 bases and J by 6 bases, with 11 bases between the two germline ends. The CDR3 sequence: CASIGRQDTQYF. In DNA, the CDR3 is TGTGCCAGTATTGGGAGACAGGATACGCAGTATTTT.

The chain employs TRBV29-1 and TRBJ2-1; no definite D call. V lost 6 bases and J 3 bases, leaving 9 bases between the germline ends. This CDR3 comprises 12 residues. CDR1 SQVTM and CDR2 ANQGSEA come from the germline V gene. CDR3 loop: CSVGGIYNEQFF. DNA of the CDR3: TGCAGCGTCGGTGGGATCTACAATGAGCAGTTCTTC.

The chain couples TRBV9 to TRBJ2-4, with a possible D match to TRBD1 (5 bases). Germline CDR1 SGDLS, CDR2 YYNGEE. The V end was cut by 3 bases, the J end by 8 bases, with 9 bases between. The CDR3 spans 12 residues. The CDR3 loop is CASSGTSDIQYF. CDR3 nucleotide sequence: TGTGCCAGCAGCGGGACATCGGACATTCAGTACTTC.

The rearrangement uses TRBV5-1 and TRBJ2-3; 9 bases align to TRBD2. V was clipped by 4 bases and J by 2 bases; unmatched bases: 5. There are 15 residues in the CDR3. The germline V gene has CDR1 SGHRS and CDR2 YFSETQ. CDR3 region: CASSQSSGVTDTQYF. CDR3 nucleotide sequence: TGCGCCAGCAGCCAATCTAGCGGGGTCACAGATACGCAGTATTTT.

This chain connects TRBV15 to TRBJ1-2; D is uncertain. Germline V lookup: CDR1 LNHNV, CDR2 YYDKDF (reference sequence). The CDR3 spans 13 residues. V lost 1 base to trimming and J lost 6 bases, with 9 bases between them. Here the CDR3 reads CATSRGDPNGYTF. CDR3 DNA: TGTGCCACCAGCAGAGGTGATCCGAATGGCTACACCTTC.

The rearrangement links TRBV2 to TRBJ1-2, with a possible D match to TRBD1 (6 bases). V dropped 6 bases and J dropped 1 base, with 15 bases sitting between them. Germline CDR1 and CDR2: SNHLY and FYNNEI. This CDR3 comprises 15 residues. The CDR3 reads CASRPIGQNNYGYTF. In DNA form, the CDR3 reads TGTGCCAGCAGACCGATTGGACAGAATAACTATGGCTACACCTTC.

The chain carries TRBV6-1 and TRBJ2-7; 7 bases fit TRBD1. Germline CDR1 is MNHNS and CDR2 is SASEGT. V was clipped by 4 bases and J by 0 bases; unmatched bases: 6. The CDR3 runs to 15 residues. The CDR3 protein is CASSVRGPSSYEQYF. The CDR3 DNA reads TGTGCCAGCAGTGTGAGGGGGCCAAGCTCCTACGAGCAGTACTTC.

The chain couples TRBV7-9 to TRBJ2-1; D call uncertain. This CDR3 has 14 residues. V lost 1 base and J 1 base, leaving 5 bases between the germline ends. The germline CDR1 and CDR2 sequences are SEHNR and FQNEAQ (reference sequence). The CDR3 region is CASSLVTSYNEQFF. The DNA of the CDR3 is TGTGCCAGCAGCTTAGTGACTTCCTACAATGAGCAGTTCTTC.

The rearrangement uses TRBV10-2 and TRBJ2-7; 7 bases fit TRBD1. This CDR3 comprises 12 residues. CDR1 is WSHSY and CDR2 is SAAADI in the germline V gene. The V gene end was trimmed by 4 bases and the J gene end by 4 bases; junction bases not matched to a gene: 1. The CDR3 is CASSGQGYEQYF. The CDR3 DNA reads as TGCGCCAGCAGTGGACAGGGATACGAGCAGTACTTC.

This clone showed up just a few times. The CDR3 DNA is TGTGCCCCCTATGAGGACAGGAACACTGAAGCTTTCTTT. This codes for CAPYEDRNTEAFF. The chain has TRBV2 and TRBJ1-1, with a possible D match to TRBD1 (6 bases). With 11 bases removed from V and 1 base from J, the gap between germline ends came to 14 bases. The CDR3 loop spans 13 amino acids. The germline V gene encodes CDR1 SNHLY and CDR2 FYNNEI.

The CDR3 protein is CASNEFRTTDTQYF. In DNA, the CDR3 is TGTGCCAGCAACGAATTCCGAACCACAGATACGCAGTATTTT. This chain links TRBV5-6 with TRBJ2-3; D unresolved. From germline, CDR1 is SGHDT and CDR2 YYEEEE. The CDR3 length is 14 residues. V dropped 6 bases and J dropped 2 bases, with 13 bases sitting between them. Using reference TRBV5-6 and TRBJ2-3 for the parts outside the CDR3, the full variable domain is DAGVTQSPTHLIKTRGQQVTLRCSPKSGHDTVSWYQQALGQGPQFIFQYYEEEERQRGNFPDRFSGHQFPNYSSELNVNALLLGDSALYLCASNEFRTTDTQYFGPGTRLTVL.

A few counts support this clone. The chain is built from TRBV6-1 and TRBJ2-6; maybe TRBD2 (6 bases). Germline CDR1 is MNHNS and CDR2 is SASEGT. V was pared by 1 base and J by 0 bases, with 16 bases between. This CDR3 region has 19 residues. As DNA, the CDR3 is TGTGCCAGCAGTGAAGACGGTGGGACGACTAGCTCTGGGGCCAACGTCCTGACTTTC. This encodes CASSEDGGTTSSGANVLTF.

The chain carries TRBV14 and TRBJ1-4, with TRBD1 as a possible D gene (6 bases). Germline assignment: CDR1 SGHDN and CDR2 FVKESK. V was shortened by 1 base and J by 6 bases, with 12 bases between the two germline ends. This CDR3 contains 15 residues. Here the CDR3 DNA reads TGTGCCAGCAGCCAAGGAGAAGACAGGTATGAAAAACTGTTTTTT. Protein: CASSQGEDRYEKLFF.

The chain recombines TRBV5-1 with TRBJ1-1; TRBD1 agrees at 7 bases. Trimming removed 2 bases from V and 4 bases from J; junction bases left unmatched: 8. From germline, CDR1 is SGHRS and CDR2 YFSETQ. This CDR3 is 15 amino acids long. CDR3 nucleotides: TGCGCCAGCAGCTTCCTCGGGACAGAGGCCACTGAAGCTTTCTTT. This encodes CASSFLGTEATEAFF.

This clone was picked up a small number of times. The rearrangement links TRBV6-4 to TRBJ1-1; TRBD1 matches at 7 bases. CDR1 is MRHNA, CDR2 SNTAGT, per germline. The CDR3 runs to 13 residues. With 3 bases clipped from V and 4 bases from J, the junction kept 2 bases outside the gene matches. CDR3 sequence: CASSERDSTEAFF. As DNA, the CDR3 is TGTGCCAGCAGTGAACGGGACAGCACTGAAGCTTTCTTT.

The chain couples TRBV18 to TRBJ1-4, with TRBD1 identical over 7 bases. The trim removed 0 bases at V and 7 bases at J, leaving 2 bases unmatched. In germline, CDR1 is KGHSH, CDR2 LQKENI. CDR3 size: 14 residues. In DNA form, the CDR3 reads TGTGCCAGCTCACCACCGTCAGGGGGTGAAAAACTGTTTTTT. It specifies CASSPPSGGEKLFF.

This chain links TRBV7-9 with TRBJ2-2; D ambiguous. Germline CDR1 SEHNR, CDR2 FQNEAQ (reference sequence). This CDR3 spans 13 amino acids. V shed 5 bases and J shed 4 bases, with 8 bases lying between them. The CDR3 DNA reads TGTGCCAGCAGCAGGCCGGGCACCGGGGAGCTGTTTTTT. Translated, it gives CASSRPGTGELFF.

The rearrangement links TRBV5-8 to TRBJ2-1, with a tentative D call TRBD1 (6 bases). Germline CDR1 SGHTS, CDR2 YDEGEE. This CDR3 has 14 amino acids. The V and J ends lost 4 bases and 0 bases respectively, with 8 bases between them. This CDR3 reads CASSRGTSYNEQFF. CDR3 DNA: TGTGCCAGCAGCAGGGGGACCTCCTACAATGAGCAGTTCTTC.

This clone was found a few times. The chain has TRBV2 and TRBJ1-4; a possible D gene is TRBD1 (5 bases). The germline CDR1 and CDR2 sequences are SNHLY and FYNNEI. The CDR3 totals 15 residues. The V and J ends lost 4 bases and 1 base respectively, with 10 bases between them. CDR3 sequence reads: CASSGPGGTNEKLFF. CDR3 DNA sequence: TGTGCCAGCAGTGGCCCGGGGGGAACTAATGAAAAACTGTTTTTT.

The V call is TRBV5-1, the J call TRBJ2-7; D uncertain. Germline V gene data show CDR1 as SGHRS and CDR2 as YFSETQ. This CDR3 comprises 13 residues. V was shortened by 0 bases and J by 4 bases, with 8 bases between the two germline ends. CDR3 sequence (DNA): TGCGCCAGCAGCTTGGGGCACAGATACGAGCAGTACTTC. Amino acids: CASSLGHRYEQYF. The whole variable domain, filled in from reference TRBV5-1 and TRBJ2-7, reads KAGVTQTPRYLIKTRGQQVTLSCSPISGHRSVSWYQQTPGQGLQFLFEYFSETQRNKGNFPGRFSGRQFSNSRSEMNVSTLELGDSALYLCASSLGHRYEQYFGPGTRLTVT.